The 29 T cell receptor beta chains below come from one sample, sequenced in a study of T cell responses to AZD1222 COVID-19 vaccine. Using immunoSEQ multiplex PCR, the repertoire was profiled, and TCRdb retains in-frame clones only, with some absent. The sample comprises 84,000 or so clones, roughly nine tenths of which are singletons, and 2.2% rests with the top ten. Material: peripheral blood, obtained on day 0 of AZD1222 vaccination. Receptors originate from an adult in good health.

The rearrangement links TRBV6-5 to TRBJ2-4; D is uncertain. The CDR3 has 14 amino acids. From germline, CDR1 is MNHEY and CDR2 SVGAGI. The V end lost 8 bases, the J end lost 3 bases, and 14 bases lay between the germline ends. This CDR3 is CASLGALGKNIQYF. The CDR3 nucleotides read TGTGCCAGCCTTGGAGCACTCGGCAAAAACATTCAGTACTTC.

The gene calls are TRBV6-5 and TRBJ1-5; D uncertain. Germline CDR1 MNHEY, CDR2 SVGAGI. Trimming took off 0 bases at V and 1 base at J, with 7 bases between the two ends. This CDR3 has 15 amino acids. For the CDR3, the DNA is TGTGCCAGCAGTTACTCAGCCAGAAGCAATCAGCCCCAGCATTTT. Its translation: CASSYSARSNQPQHF.

This sequence joins TRBV18 and TRBJ2-4; 14 bases map to TRBD2. Germline assignment: CDR1 KGHSH and CDR2 LQKENI. Trimming at V came to 3 bases and at J to 15 bases, leaving 19 bases not matched to a gene. The CDR3 runs 18 residues. CDR3 amino acids: CASSPGRTRMGLAGDGYF. As DNA, the CDR3 is TGTGCCAGCTCACCCGGAAGGACAAGAATGGGACTAGCGGGAGATGGGTACTTC.

This clone has a handful of counts. The V and J genes are TRBV19 and TRBJ2-7, with D hard to call. The CDR3 covers 15 residues. Trimming removed 5 bases at V and 0 bases at J, with 14 bases between. Looked up from germline, CDR1 is LNHDA and CDR2 is SQIVND (reference sequence). Here the CDR3 reads CASSDVTDSSYEQYF. The CDR3 region has the DNA TGTGCCAGTAGTGATGTTACAGATTCCTCCTACGAGCAGTACTTC.

The chain joins TRBV15 to TRBJ2-3; D gene unclear. Trimming took off 5 bases at V and 4 bases at J, with 10 bases between the two ends. Per germline, CDR1 LNHNV and CDR2 YYDKDF (reference sequence). The CDR3 length is 13 residues. As DNA, the CDR3 is TGTGCCACCAGCTCTTGGCGGCCAGATACGCAGTATTTT. Translation gives CATSSWRPDTQYF.

This clone occurred once. This chain links TRBV19 with TRBJ2-1; 7 positions match TRBD1. This CDR3 has 15 amino acids. CDR1 LNHDA and CDR2 SQIVND come from the germline V gene (reference sequence). Trimming removed 6 bases from V and 0 bases from J; junction bases left unmatched: 5. The CDR3 DNA sequence: TGTGCCAGTAGAATGGACAGGAGCTCCTACAATGAGCAGTTCTTC. Translation gives CASRMDRSSYNEQFF.

This chain joins TRBV3-1 (or the pseudogene TRBV3-2) and TRBJ1-3, with D perhaps matching TRBD1 (6 bases). The CDR3 has 14 amino acids. Germline CDR1 LGHDT, CDR2 YNNKEL (reference sequence). V lost 4 bases and J 2 bases, leaving 9 bases between the germline ends. CDR3 nucleotide sequence: TGTGCCAGCAGCCCGACAGGAGCTGGAAACACCATATATTTT. This translates into CASSPTGAGNTIYF.

The chain employs TRBV30 and TRBJ2-5, with D possibly matching TRBD2 (6 bases). The CDR3 extends over 14 amino acids. Deletions cut 3 bases from V and 4 bases from J, with 15 bases between. Germline V CDR1 and CDR2: GTSNPN, SVGIG (reference sequence). CDR3 bases: TGTGCCTGGAGCAACCTCATGGGGGGAGAGACCCAGTACTTC. It translates to CAWSNLMGGETQYF.

V and J are TRBV19 and TRBJ2-7; maybe TRBD2 (5 bases). CDR1 is LNHDA, CDR2 SQIVND, per germline (reference sequence). Trimming shortened V by 3 bases and J by 2 bases, and 8 bases separated the two germline ends. This CDR3 contains 13 residues. Here the CDR3 DNA reads TGTGCCAGTAGTATTGTCGGGGCCTACGAGCAGTACTTC. It codes for CASSIVGAYEQYF.

The chain has TRBV11-2 and TRBJ2-2, with D possibly TRBD1 on 6 matching bases. The CDR3 is made up of 14 amino acids. The ends were cut back, 1 base at V and 6 bases at J, with 9 bases in the middle. The germline V gene has CDR1 SGHAT and CDR2 FQNNGV. In DNA, the CDR3 is TGTGCCAGCAGCTTAGGACAGGCTCCCGGGGAGCTGTTTTTT. Amino acid sequence: CASSLGQAPGELFF.

The gene calls are TRBV5-1 and TRBJ2-5; 14 bases match TRBD2. The germline V gene encodes CDR1 SGHRS and CDR2 YFSETQ. The ends lost 4 bases at V and 5 bases at J; junction bases unmatched: 10. The CDR3 spans 17 residues. The CDR3 region has the DNA TGCGCCAGCAGCCCGGGACTAGCGGGGGCCTTAATTGAGACCCAGTACTTC. Its protein is CASSPGLAGALIETQYF.

This chain joins TRBV15 and TRBJ1-2; TRBD1 matches 7 bases. The CDR3 has 17 residues. Trimming cost V 3 bases and J 4 bases; bases outside gene matches: 14. Germline V gene lookup returns CDR1 LNHNV and CDR2 YYDKDF (reference sequence). CDR3 nucleotide sequence: TGTGCCACCAGCAGCGGGGGACAGAGCTCCAGTTTCTATGGCTACACCTTC. It yields the protein CATSSGGQSSSFYGYTF.

The rearrangement links TRBV7-9 to TRBJ2-4, with TRBD2 identical over 13 bases. The CDR3 sequence is 17 residues long. Per the germline V gene, CDR1 is SEHNR and CDR2 is FQNEAQ (reference sequence). With 7 bases clipped from V and 1 base from J, the junction kept 7 bases outside the gene matches. In DNA, the CDR3 is TGTGCCAGCACTCGGACTAGCGGGAGCATGGCCAAAAACATTCAGTACTTC. Protein: CASTRTSGSMAKNIQYF.

The J gene is TRBJ1-3, the V gene TRBV2, with TRBD1 as a possible D gene (5 bases). Germline V gives CDR1 SNHLY, CDR2 FYNNEI. V was clipped by 7 bases and J by 4 bases, with 20 bases between them. The CDR3 is made up of 16 amino acids. The DNA of the CDR3 is TGTGCCAGCACACGGACAAACATTTTGCCGGGAAACACCATATATTTT. It translates to CASTRTNILPGNTIYF.

This clone appeared a few times. This same CDR3 is encoded by further DNA sequences in the sample. The CDR3 sequence: CASSYSSYEQYF. CDR3 nucleotide sequence: TGTGCCAGCAGTTATAGCTCCTACGAGCAGTACTTC. The V gene is TRBV6-2 or TRBV6-3, the J gene TRBJ2-7; no reliable D call. Trimming removed 3 bases from V and 0 bases from J, with 3 bases in between. Germline V lookup: CDR1 MNHEY, CDR2 SVGEGT. This CDR3 region has 12 residues.

The gene calls are TRBV7-8 and TRBJ1-5; TRBD1 matches 10 bases. Germline CDR1 and CDR2: SGHVS and FQNEAQ. V dropped 0 bases and J dropped 6; count of bases not matched to a gene: 5. This CDR3 contains 16 residues. CDR3 region: CASSLADRGLGQPQHF. The CDR3 region has the DNA TGTGCCAGCAGCTTAGCTGACAGGGGGCTAGGTCAGCCCCAGCATTTT. The whole variable domain, filled in from reference TRBV7-8 and TRBJ1-5, reads GAGVSQSPRYKVAKRGQDVALRCDPISGHVSLFWYQQALGQGPEFLTYFQNEAQLDKSGLPSDRFFAERPEGSVSTLKIQRTQQEDSAVYLCASSLADRGLGQPQHFGDGTRLSIL.

The rearrangement links TRBV6-5 to TRBJ1-6; D possibly corresponds to TRBD1 (5 bases). The CDR3 is made up of 15 amino acids. The ends were cut back, 6 bases at V and 9 bases at J, with 18 bases in the middle. Germline CDR1 and CDR2: MNHEY and SVGAGI. CDR3 DNA: TGTGCCAGCAGACCCGGGACGGAGAAGGTTTCACCCCTCCACTTT. Translated, it gives CASRPGTEKVSPLHF.

The genes are TRBV7-6 and TRBJ2-7; 12 bases fit TRBD2. Germline CDR1 reads SGHVS; CDR2 reads FNYEAQ. The CDR3 consists of 17 residues. The ends lost 5 bases at V and 8 bases at J; junction bases unmatched: 16. The CDR3 DNA reads as TGTGCCAGCAGCCCCCAGGGCGGACTAGCGGGGCCCAGTAAGCAGTACTTC. It is translated as CASSPQGGLAGPSKQYF.

The table lists this clone with a few counts. The rearrangement links TRBV2 to TRBJ2-3, with D perhaps matching TRBD2 (6 bases). Trimming left V 4 bases short and J 1 base short, with 12 bases between. From germline, CDR1 is SNHLY and CDR2 FYNNEI. This CDR3 has 15 amino acids. DNA for the CDR3: TGTGCCAGCAGTGTTCCGCGGGGCCGCACAGATACGCAGTATTTT. Translating gives CASSVPRGRTDTQYF.

This chain connects TRBV5-4 to TRBJ1-2, with 10 bases identical to TRBD1. CDR3 size: 16 residues. Germline V gene lookup returns CDR1 SGHNT and CDR2 YYREEE (reference sequence). Trimming cost V 4 bases and J 0 bases; bases outside gene matches: 6. In DNA, the CDR3 is TGTGCCAGCAGCAGGGGACAGGGGAACGCTAACTATGGCTACACCTTC. This gives the protein CASSRGQGNANYGYTF. Full variable domain (missing parts from reference TRBV5-4 and TRBJ1-2): ETGVTQSPTHLIKTRGQQVTLRCSSQSGHNTVSWYQQALGQGPQFIFQYYREEENGRGNFPPRFSGLQFPNYSSELNVNALELDDSALYLCASSRGQGNANYGYTFGSGTRLTVV.

The chain employs TRBV7-9 and TRBJ2-2; 7 bases match TRBD2. With V trimmed by 7 bases and J by 3 bases, 5 bases remained unmatched. Germline-derived CDR1 and CDR2 are SEHNR and FQNEAQ (reference sequence). This CDR3 is built from 14 residues. As DNA, the CDR3 is TGTGCCAGCAAGCTAGCGGATTACACCGGGGAGCTGTTTTTT. Protein product: CASKLADYTGELFF. Looking up the rest from reference TRBV7-9 and TRBJ2-2 gives the full variable domain: DTGVSQNPRHKITKRGQNVTFRCDPISEHNRLYWYRQTLGQGPEFLTYFQNEAQLEKSRLLSDRFSAERPKGSFSTLEIQRTEQGDSAMYLCASKLADYTGELFFGEGSRLTVL.

The chain couples TRBV19 to TRBJ2-1; TRBD1 agrees at 9 bases. The germline V gene has CDR1 LNHDA and CDR2 SQIVND (reference sequence). The CDR3 sequence is 15 residues long. V lost 7 bases, J lost 9 bases, and 13 bases stayed unmatched. CDR3 nucleotides: TGTGCCAGTAAGTCCCCCGGGACAGGGTATCCTGAGCAGTTCTTC. This encodes CASKSPGTGYPEQFF.

The chain is built from TRBV2 and TRBJ1-5; D remains unclear. This CDR3 has 14 residues. Trimming left V 7 bases short and J 2 bases short, with 12 bases between. Per the germline V gene, CDR1 is SNHLY and CDR2 is FYNNEI. CDR3 region: CASNVLQGNQPQHF. The CDR3 nucleotides are TGTGCCAGCAATGTCCTCCAGGGCAATCAGCCCCAGCATTTT.

A few counts support this clone. The chain links TRBV2 to TRBJ1-6; 7 bases align to TRBD1. The CDR3 is 13 amino acids. The ends lost 6 bases at V and 7 bases at J; junction bases unmatched: 3. Looked up from germline, CDR1 is SNHLY and CDR2 is FYNNEI. The CDR3 sequence is CASRVTGNSPLHF. The CDR3 coding sequence is TGTGCCAGCAGAGTGACAGGGAATTCACCCCTCCACTTT.

This clone has more than one count but fewer than ten. This chain connects TRBV9 to TRBJ1-3; TRBD1 matches at 7 bases. The CDR3 has 17 amino acids. The V gene end was trimmed by 3 bases and the J gene end by 3 bases; junction bases not matched to a gene: 12. Per germline, CDR1 SGDLS and CDR2 YYNGEE. This CDR3 is CASSATTGALFGNTIYF. CDR3 coding DNA: TGTGCCAGCAGCGCCACAACAGGGGCCCTCTTTGGAAACACCATATATTTT.

The table lists this clone with a count of one. The rearrangement links TRBV12-3 or TRBV12-4 to TRBJ2-5, with a weak D call TRBD2 (5 bases). The CDR3 loop spans 11 amino acids. Trimming took off 5 bases at V and 7 bases at J, with 8 bases between the two ends. The CDR3 spells CASSPRGTQYF. The CDR3 nucleotides read TGTGCCAGCAGTCCCCGGGGGACCCAGTACTTC.

The V call is TRBV18, the J call TRBJ1-5; perhaps TRBD1 as D (5 bases). In germline, CDR1 is KGHSH, CDR2 LQKENI. V was shortened by 3 bases and J by 3 bases, with 15 bases between the two germline ends. The CDR3 has 16 amino acids. The CDR3 region is CASSPGRGGTNQPQHF. The CDR3 nucleotides are TGTGCCAGCTCACCCGGTAGGGGCGGAACCAATCAGCCCCAGCATTTT.

CDR3 coding DNA: TGTGCCAGCAGAGCGAAGACAGGACAAAATCAGCCCCAGCATTTT. Its protein is CASRAKTGQNQPQHF. The gene calls are TRBV6-5 and TRBJ1-5, with a possible D match to TRBD1 (6 bases). This CDR3 has 15 amino acids. The V end lost 6 bases, the J end lost 4 bases, and 16 bases lay between the germline ends. The V gene's germline CDR1 is MNHEY and CDR2 SVGAGI.

The chain employs TRBV5-1 and TRBJ2-1; 9 nucleotides align to TRBD1. Germline CDR1 is SGHRS and CDR2 is YFSETQ. Trimming at V came to 4 bases and at J to 4 bases, leaving 6 bases not matched to a gene. The CDR3 runs 15 residues. CDR3 amino acids: CASSPLQGAYNEQFF. The CDR3 DNA reads TGCGCCAGCAGCCCCCTACAGGGGGCATACAATGAGCAGTTCTTC.